The source of this TCR beta chain is a study of cytomegalovirus exposure and HLA in healthy donors. A remark on this clone: Its target is not known.

Study results and limitations: According to the study, roughly 180 TCR beta chains were cytomegalovirus-associated.

This PCR relied on a set of 60 Vbeta primers and 13 Jbeta primers. TCRdb's copy holds only in-frame clones and misses some; the assay was immunoSEQ multiplex PCR. The sample contains under 200,000 clones, 70% to 80% of which appear only once. CDR1 WNHNN and CDR2 SYGVQD come from the germline V gene (reference sequence). V lost 3 bases, J lost 7 bases, and 12 bases stayed unmatched. The length of the CDR3 is 17 residues. The TCR comes from a woman in her 30s in good health and CMV-seropositive. Sequencing was carried out using PBMCs. The chain recombines TRBV10-1 with TRBJ2-2, with 9 bases aligning to TRBD2. The CDR3 spells CASSDLLSGGRGGELFF. In DNA, the CDR3 is TGCGCCAGCAGTGACCTTCTGAGCGGGGGGAGAGGCGGGGAGCTGTTTTTT.